This T cell receptor (beta chain) emerged from a study of T cells after yellow fever vaccination. Overall study results and limits: Clonotypes found in both CD4 and CD8 compartments made up a small share.

CDR3 length: 14 amino acids. Germline lookup yields CDR1 MGHRA and CDR2 YSYEKL. V lost 1 base, J lost 11 bases, and 17 bases lay in between. From the 5' RACE reads, TCRdb called clonotypes with MiXCR, one entry per CDR3 protein. Among a few hundred thousand distinct CDR3 sequences listed, 8.7% were seen once. There are many counts of this clonotype. The antigen remains unidentified. This clonotype was obtained from a man between 18 and 29 years old who received the YFV17D yellow fever vaccine. The sequencing here drew on PBMCs, taken on the day of the first yellow fever vaccination. The chain combines TRBV4-1 with TRBJ1-1; D may be TRBD1 (6 bases). Here the CDR3 DNA reads TGCGCCAGCAGCCAAGCAGTTCCAGGGGTAGAGGCTTTCTTT. Translating it yields CASSQAVPGVEAFF.